The entry below gives a single T cell receptor (beta chain) sequence along with its context. The antigen is undetermined. At one end, the junction sequence differs from germline, possibly due to a read error. A second PCR, run for roughly 7 to 12 cycles, used a sample-barcoded 5' primer plus a J-beta primer mix. Tags on each cDNA molecule came from a template-switch adaptor with 12 random nucleotides. Using its own MiXCR run on the 5' RACE reads, TCRdb lists one record per CDR3 protein. This table holds approximately 1.5 million distinct CDR3 sequences, around 36% found once. This record belongs to a study of blood T cells in healthy people across ages. Overall study: With template switching, about one barcoded beta molecule was captured per two T cells. Study-wide findings and caveats: Long-lived and aged donors differed, with more naive CD4+ cells and higher diversity in the long-lived.

The CDR3 contains 16 residues. The V gene's germline CDR1 is GTSNPN and CDR2 SVGIG (reference sequence). Specimen: blood. The chain has TRBV30 and TRBJ2-1, with D perhaps TRBD2 (6 bases). This sequence was found in a woman in her twenties or thirties in good health. The CDR3 sequence: CAWSATGRASANEQFF. CDR3 in DNA: TGCGCCTGGAGTGCCACCGGTCGGGCTAGCGCCAATGAGCAGTTCTTC.